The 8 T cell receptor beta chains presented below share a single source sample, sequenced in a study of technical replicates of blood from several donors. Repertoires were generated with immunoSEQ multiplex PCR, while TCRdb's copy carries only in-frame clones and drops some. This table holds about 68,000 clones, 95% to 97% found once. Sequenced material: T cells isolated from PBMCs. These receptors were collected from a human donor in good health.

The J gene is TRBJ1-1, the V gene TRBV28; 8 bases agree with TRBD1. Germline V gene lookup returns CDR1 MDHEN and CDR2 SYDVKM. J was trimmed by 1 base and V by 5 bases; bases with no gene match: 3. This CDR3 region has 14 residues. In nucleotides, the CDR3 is TGTGCCAGCAGTGGTGGGACAGGGAACACTGAAGCTTTCTTT. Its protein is CASSGGTGNTEAFF.

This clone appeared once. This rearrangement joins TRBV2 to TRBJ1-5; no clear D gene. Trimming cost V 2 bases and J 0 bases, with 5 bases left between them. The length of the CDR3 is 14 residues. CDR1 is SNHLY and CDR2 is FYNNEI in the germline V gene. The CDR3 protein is CASSEPYSNQPQHF. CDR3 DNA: TGTGCCAGCAGTGAACCGTATAGCAATCAGCCCCAGCATTTT.

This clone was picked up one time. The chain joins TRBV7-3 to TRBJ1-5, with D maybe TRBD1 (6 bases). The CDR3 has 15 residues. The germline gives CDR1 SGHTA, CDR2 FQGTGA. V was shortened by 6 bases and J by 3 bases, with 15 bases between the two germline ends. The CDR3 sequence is CASSPPGAINQPQHF. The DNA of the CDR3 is TGTGCCAGCAGTCCTCCAGGGGCAATCAATCAGCCCCAGCATTTT. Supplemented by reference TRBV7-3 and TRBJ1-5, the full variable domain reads GAGVSQTPSNKVTEKGKYVELRCDPISGHTALYWYRQSLGQGPEFLIYFQGTGAADDSGLPNDRFFAVRPEGSVSTLKIQRTERGDSAVYLCASSPPGAINQPQHFGDGTRLSIL.

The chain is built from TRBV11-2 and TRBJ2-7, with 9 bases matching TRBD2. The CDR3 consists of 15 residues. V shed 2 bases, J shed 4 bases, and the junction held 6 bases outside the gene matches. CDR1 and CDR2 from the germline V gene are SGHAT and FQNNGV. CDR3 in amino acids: CASSLKASGTYEQYF. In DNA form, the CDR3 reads TGTGCCAGCAGCTTAAAGGCTAGCGGGACATACGAGCAGTACTTC. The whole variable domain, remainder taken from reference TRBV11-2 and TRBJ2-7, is EAGVAQSPRYKIIEKRQSVAFWCNPISGHATLYWYQQILGQGPKLLIQFQNNGVVDDSQLPKDRFSAERLKGVDSTLKIQPAKLEDSAVYLCASSLKASGTYEQYFGPGTRLTVT.

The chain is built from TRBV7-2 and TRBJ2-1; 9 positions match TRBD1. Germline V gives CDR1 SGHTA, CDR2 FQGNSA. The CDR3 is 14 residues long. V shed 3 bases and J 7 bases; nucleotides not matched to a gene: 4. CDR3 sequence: CASSFGTGINEQFF. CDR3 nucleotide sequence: TGTGCCAGCAGCTTCGGGACAGGGATAAATGAGCAGTTCTTC.

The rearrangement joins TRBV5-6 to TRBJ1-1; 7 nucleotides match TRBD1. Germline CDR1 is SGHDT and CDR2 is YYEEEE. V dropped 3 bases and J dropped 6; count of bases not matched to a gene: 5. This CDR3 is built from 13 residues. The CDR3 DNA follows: TGTGCCAGCAGCTGGGACAGTGAGTCTGAAGCTTTCTTT. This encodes CASSWDSESEAFF.

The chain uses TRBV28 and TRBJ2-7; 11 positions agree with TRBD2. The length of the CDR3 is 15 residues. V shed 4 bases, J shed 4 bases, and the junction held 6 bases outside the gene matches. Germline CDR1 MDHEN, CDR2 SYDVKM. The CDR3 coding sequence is TGTGCCAGCAGTTGGGGAACTAGCGGGAGTTACGAGCAGTACTTC. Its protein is CASSWGTSGSYEQYF.

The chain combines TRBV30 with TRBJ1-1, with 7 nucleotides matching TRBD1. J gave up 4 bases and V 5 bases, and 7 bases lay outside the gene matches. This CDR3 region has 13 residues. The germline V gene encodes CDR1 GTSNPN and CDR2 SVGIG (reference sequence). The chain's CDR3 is CAWSGTVPTEAFF. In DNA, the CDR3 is TGTGCCTGGTCAGGGACAGTCCCCACTGAAGCTTTCTTT.